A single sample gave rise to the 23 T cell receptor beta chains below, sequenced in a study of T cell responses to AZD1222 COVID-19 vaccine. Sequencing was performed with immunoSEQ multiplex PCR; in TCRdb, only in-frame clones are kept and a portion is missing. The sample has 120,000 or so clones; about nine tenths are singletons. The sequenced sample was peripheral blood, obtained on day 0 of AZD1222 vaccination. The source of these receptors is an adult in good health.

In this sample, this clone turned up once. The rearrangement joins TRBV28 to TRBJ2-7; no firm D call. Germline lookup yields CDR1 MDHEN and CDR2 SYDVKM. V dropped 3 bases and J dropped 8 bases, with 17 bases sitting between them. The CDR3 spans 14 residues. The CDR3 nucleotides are TGTGCCAGCAGTTTGAAACCGGTTGGGATAAAGCAGTACTTC. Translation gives CASSLKPVGIKQYF.

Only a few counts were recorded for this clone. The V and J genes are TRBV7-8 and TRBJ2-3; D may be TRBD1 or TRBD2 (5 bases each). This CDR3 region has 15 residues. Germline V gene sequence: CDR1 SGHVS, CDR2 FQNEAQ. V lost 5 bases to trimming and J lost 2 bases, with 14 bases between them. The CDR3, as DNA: TGTGCCAGCAGCCCGGGAAGGACATTCACAGATACGCAGTATTTT. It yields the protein CASSPGRTFTDTQYF.

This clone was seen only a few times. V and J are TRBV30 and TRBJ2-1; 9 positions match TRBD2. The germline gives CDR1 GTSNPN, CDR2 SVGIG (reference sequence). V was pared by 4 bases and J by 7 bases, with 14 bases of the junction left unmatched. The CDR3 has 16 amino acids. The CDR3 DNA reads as TGTGCCTGGACCGTAAGGAGACTAGCGGACCCGAATGAGCAGTTCTTC. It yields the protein CAWTVRRLADPNEQFF. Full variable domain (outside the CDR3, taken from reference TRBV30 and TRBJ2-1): SQTIHQWPATLVQPVGSPLSLECTVEGTSNPNLYWYRQAAGRGLQLLFYSVGIGQISSEVPQNLSASRPQDRQFILSSKKLLLSDSGFYLCAWTVRRLADPNEQFFGPGTRLTVL.

This CDR3 reads CASSELAGNYEQYF. CDR3 bases: TGTGCCAGCAGCGAACTAGCGGGAAACTACGAGCAGTACTTC. V usage is TRBV7-2 and J usage is TRBJ2-7; 10 nucleotides align to TRBD2. J was trimmed by 3 bases and V by 5 bases; bases with no gene match: 4. The CDR3 consists of 14 residues. Germline lookup yields CDR1 SGHTA and CDR2 FQGNSA.

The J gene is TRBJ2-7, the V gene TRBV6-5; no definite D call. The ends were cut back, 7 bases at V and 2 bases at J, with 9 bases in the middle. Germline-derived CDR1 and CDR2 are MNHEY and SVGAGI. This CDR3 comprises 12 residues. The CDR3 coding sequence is TGTGCCAGCAATGGGAATGCCTACGAGCAGTACTTC. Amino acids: CASNGNAYEQYF.

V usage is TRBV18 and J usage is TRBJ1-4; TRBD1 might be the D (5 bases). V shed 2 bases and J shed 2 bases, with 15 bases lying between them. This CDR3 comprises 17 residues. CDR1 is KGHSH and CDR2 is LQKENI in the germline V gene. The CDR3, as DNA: TGTGCCAGCTCACCATCCTTCCCCGGGGCCACTAATGAAAAACTGTTTTTT. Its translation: CASSPSFPGATNEKLFF. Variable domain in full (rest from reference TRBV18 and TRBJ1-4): NAGVMQNPRHLVRRRGQEARLRCSPMKGHSHVYWYRQLPEEGLKFMVYLQKENIIDESGMPKERFSAEFPKEGPSILRIQQVVRGDSAAYFCASSPSFPGATNEKLFFGSGTQLSVL.

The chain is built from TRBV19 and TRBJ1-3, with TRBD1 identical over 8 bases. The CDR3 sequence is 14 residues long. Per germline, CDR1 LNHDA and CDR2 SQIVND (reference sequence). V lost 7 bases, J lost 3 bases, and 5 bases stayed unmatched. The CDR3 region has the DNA TGTGCCAGTAATCGACAGGGGAGTGGAAACACCATATATTTT. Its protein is CASNRQGSGNTIYF. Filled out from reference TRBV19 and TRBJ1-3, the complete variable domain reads DGGITQSPKYLFRKEGQNVTLSCEQNLNHDAMYWYRQDPGQGLRLIYYSQIVNDFQKGDIAEGYSVSREKKESFPLTVTSAQKNPTAFYLCASNRQGSGNTIYFGEGSWLTVV.

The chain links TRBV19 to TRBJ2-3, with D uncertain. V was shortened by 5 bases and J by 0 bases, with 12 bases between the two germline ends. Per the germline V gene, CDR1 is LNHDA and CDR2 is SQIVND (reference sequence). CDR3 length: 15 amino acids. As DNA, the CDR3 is TGTGCCAGTAGTGTACAGTCCACTAGCACAGATACGCAGTATTTT. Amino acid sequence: CASSVQSTSTDTQYF.

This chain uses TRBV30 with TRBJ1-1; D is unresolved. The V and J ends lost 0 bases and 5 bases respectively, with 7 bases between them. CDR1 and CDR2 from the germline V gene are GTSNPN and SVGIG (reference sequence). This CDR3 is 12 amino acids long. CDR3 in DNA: TGTGCCTGGAGTGTACGCGGTACTGAAGCTTTCTTT. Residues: CAWSVRGTEAFF.

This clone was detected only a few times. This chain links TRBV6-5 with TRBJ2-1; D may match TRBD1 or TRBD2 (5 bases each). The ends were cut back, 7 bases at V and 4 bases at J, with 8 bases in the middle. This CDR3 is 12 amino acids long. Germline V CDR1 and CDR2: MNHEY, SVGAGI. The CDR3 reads CASTGGYNEQFF. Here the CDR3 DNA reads TGTGCCAGCACTGGGGGTTACAATGAGCAGTTCTTC.

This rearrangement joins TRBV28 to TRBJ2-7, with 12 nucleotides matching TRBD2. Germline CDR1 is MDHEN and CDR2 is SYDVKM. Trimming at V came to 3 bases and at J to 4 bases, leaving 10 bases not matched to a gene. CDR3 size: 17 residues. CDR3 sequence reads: CASSLDLAGGPRYEQYF. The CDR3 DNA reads TGTGCCAGCAGTTTGGATCTAGCGGGAGGGCCAAGATACGAGCAGTACTTC.

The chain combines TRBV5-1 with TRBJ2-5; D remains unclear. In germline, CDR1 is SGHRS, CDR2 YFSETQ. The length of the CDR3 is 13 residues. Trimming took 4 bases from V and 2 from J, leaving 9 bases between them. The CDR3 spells CASSLWEQETQYF. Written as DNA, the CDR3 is TGCGCCAGCAGCCTGTGGGAACAAGAGACCCAGTACTTC.

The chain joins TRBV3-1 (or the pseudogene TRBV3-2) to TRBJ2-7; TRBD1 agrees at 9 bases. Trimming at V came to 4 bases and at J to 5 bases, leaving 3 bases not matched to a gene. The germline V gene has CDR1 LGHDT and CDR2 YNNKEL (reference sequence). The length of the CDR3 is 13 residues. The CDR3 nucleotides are TGTGCCAGCAGCCCCTGGGACAGGGACGAGCAGTACTTC. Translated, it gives CASSPWDRDEQYF.

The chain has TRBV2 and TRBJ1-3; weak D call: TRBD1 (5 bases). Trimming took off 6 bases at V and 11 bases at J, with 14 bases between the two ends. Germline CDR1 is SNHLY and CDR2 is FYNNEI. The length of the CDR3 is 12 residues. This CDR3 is CASRGPTVSIYF. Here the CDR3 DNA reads TGTGCCAGCAGGGGGCCCACAGTCTCCATATATTTT.

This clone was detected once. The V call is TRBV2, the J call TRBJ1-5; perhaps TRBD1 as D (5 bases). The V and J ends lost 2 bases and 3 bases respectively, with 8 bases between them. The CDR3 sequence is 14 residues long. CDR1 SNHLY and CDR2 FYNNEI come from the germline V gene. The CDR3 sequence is CASSERRDNQPQHF. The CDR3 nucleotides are TGTGCCAGCAGTGAACGCAGGGACAATCAGCCCCAGCATTTT.

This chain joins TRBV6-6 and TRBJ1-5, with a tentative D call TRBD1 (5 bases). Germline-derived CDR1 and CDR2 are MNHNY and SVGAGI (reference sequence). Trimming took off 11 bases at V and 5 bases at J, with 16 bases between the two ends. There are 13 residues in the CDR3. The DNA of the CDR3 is TGTGCCGCCGTCGGGGGGATCGATCAGCCCCAGCATTTT. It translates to CAAVGGIDQPQHF.

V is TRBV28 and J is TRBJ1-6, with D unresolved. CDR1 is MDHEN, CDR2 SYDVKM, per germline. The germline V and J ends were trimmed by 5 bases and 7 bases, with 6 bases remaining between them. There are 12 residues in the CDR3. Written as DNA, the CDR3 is TGTGCCAGCAGTCGCAGGAATTCACCCCTCCACTTT. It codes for CASSRRNSPLHF.

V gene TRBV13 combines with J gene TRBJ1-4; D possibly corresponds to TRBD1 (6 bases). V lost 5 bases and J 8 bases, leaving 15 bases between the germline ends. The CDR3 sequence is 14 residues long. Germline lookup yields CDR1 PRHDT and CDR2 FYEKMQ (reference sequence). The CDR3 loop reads CASSLRGGREKLFF. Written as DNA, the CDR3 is TGTGCCAGCAGCCTCAGGGGTGGGAGAGAAAAACTGTTTTTT. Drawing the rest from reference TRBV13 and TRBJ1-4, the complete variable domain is AAGVIQSPRHLIKEKRETATLKCYPIPRHDTVYWYQQGPGQDPQFLISFYEKMQSDKGSIPDRFSAQQFSDYHSELNMSSLELGDSALYFCASSLRGGREKLFFGSGTQLSVL.

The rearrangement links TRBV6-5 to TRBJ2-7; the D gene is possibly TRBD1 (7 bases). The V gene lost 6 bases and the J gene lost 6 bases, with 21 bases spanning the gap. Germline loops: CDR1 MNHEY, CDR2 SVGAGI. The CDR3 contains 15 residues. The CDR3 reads CASSPEAQGGIEQYF. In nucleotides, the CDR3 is TGTGCCAGCAGCCCAGAAGCGCAGGGGGGTATCGAGCAGTACTTC.

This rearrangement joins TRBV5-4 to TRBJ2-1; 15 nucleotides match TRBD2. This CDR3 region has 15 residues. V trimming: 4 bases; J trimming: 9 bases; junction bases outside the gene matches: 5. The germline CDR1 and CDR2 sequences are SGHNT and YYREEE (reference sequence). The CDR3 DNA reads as TGTGCCAGCAGCACGGGACTAGCGGGAGGCGTTGAGCAGTTCTTC. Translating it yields CASSTGLAGGVEQFF.

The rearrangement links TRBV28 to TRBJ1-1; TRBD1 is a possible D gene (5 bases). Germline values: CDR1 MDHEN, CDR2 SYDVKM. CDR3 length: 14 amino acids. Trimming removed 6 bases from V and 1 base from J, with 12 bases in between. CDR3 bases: TGTGCCAGCAGCTTGGGACGAGGGAACACTGAAGCTTTCTTT. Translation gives CASSLGRGNTEAFF. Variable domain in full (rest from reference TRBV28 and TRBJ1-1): DVKVTQSSRYLVKRTGEKVFLECVQDMDHENMFWYRQDPGLGLRLIYFSYDVKMKEKGDIPEGYSVSREKKERFSLILESASTNQTSMYLCASSLGRGNTEAFFGQGTRLTVV.

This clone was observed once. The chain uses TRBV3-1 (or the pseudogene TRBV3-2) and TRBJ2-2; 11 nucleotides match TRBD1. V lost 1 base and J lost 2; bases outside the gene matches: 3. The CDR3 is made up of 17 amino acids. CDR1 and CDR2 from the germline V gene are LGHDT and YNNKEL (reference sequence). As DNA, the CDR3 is TGTGCCAGCAGCCAAGTGGGACAGGGGGTAAACACCGGGGAGCTGTTTTTT. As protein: CASSQVGQGVNTGELFF.

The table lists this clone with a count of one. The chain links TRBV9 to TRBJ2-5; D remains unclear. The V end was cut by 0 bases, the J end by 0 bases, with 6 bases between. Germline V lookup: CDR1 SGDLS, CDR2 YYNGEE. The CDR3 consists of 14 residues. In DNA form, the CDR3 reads TGTGCCAGCAGCGTAGATGTGAACCAAGAGACCCAGTACTTC. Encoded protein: CASSVDVNQETQYF.